This TCR beta chain originates from a study of regulatory T cells in long-lasting Graves disease. Study background: Antithyroid drugs had been given to newly diagnosed Graves' patients for under 3 months.

This clonotype was counted many times. An end of the junction does not agree with germline; a read error may underlie this. The time point is: newly diagnosed GD, antithyroid drugs for less than 3 months. With RNA extracted from PBMCs as input, the TCR library was made. Building of the TCR beta libraries involved iRepertoire HTBI primers and Arm-PCR of CDR3 regions. MiXCR, applied by TCRdb to the multiplex PCR reads, yields one record per CDR3 protein. The data show 400,000 to 500,000 distinct CDR3 sequences, with 12% to 15% seen just once and approximately 17% held by the top ten. This sample also appeared in a second study, on T cells in Graves' hyperthyroidism and ophthalmopathy.

Sequences were derived from peripheral blood mononuclear cells (PBMCs), sampled at new diagnosis, from a patient treated with antithyroid drugs. This receptor was identified in a woman between 50 and 59 years old with Graves disease.

The CDR3 DNA is TGTGCCAGCAGTTCACAAGGGACCCAGTACTTC. It specifies CASSSQGTQYF. This rearrangement joins TRBV28 to TRBJ2-5; D is unclear. The CDR3 has 11 amino acids. Germline values: CDR1 MDHEN, CDR2 SYDVKM. Full variable domain (outside the CDR3, taken from reference TRBV28 and TRBJ2-5): DVKVTQSSRYLVKRTGEKVFLECVQDMDHENMFWYRQDPGLGLRLIYFSYDVKMKEKGDIPEGYSVSREKKERFSLILESASTNQTSMYLCASSSQGTQYFGPGTRLLVL.